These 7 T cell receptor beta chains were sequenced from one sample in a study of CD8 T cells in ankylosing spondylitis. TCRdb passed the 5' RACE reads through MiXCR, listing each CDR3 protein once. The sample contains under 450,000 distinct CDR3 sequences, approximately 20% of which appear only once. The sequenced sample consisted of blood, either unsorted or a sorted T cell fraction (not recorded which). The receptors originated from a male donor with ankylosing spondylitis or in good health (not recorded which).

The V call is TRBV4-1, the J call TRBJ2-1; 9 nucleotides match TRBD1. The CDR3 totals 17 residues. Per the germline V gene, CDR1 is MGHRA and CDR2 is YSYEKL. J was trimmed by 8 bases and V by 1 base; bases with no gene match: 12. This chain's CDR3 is CASSQVTTGGPLDEQFF. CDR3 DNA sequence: TGCGCCAGCAGCCAAGTAACAACAGGGGGCCCATTGGATGAGCAGTTCTTC.

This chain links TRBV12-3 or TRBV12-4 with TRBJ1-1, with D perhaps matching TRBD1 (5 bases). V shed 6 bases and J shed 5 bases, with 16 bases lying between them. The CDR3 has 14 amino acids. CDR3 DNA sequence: TGTGCCAGCAGAGCGGTGGGGGGTTGGACTGAAGCTTTCTTT. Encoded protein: CASRAVGGWTEAFF.

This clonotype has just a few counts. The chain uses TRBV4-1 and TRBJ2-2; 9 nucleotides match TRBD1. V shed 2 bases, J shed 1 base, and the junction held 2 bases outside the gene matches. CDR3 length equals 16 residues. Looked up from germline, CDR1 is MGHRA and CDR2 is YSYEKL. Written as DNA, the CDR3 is TGCGCCAGCAGCCAACAGGGACAGGGGAACACCGGGGAGCTGTTTTTT. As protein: CASSQQGQGNTGELFF.

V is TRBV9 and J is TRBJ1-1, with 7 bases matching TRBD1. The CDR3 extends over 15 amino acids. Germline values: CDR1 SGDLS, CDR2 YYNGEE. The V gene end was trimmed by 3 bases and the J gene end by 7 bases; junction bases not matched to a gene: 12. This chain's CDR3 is CASSGGGQSAVEAFF. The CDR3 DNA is TGTGCCAGCAGCGGGGGGGGACAGTCGGCGGTTGAAGCTTTCTTT.

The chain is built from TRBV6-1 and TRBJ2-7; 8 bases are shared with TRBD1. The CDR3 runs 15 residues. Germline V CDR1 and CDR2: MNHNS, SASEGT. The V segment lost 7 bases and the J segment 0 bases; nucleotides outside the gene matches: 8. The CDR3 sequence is CASIPRQGNSYEQYF. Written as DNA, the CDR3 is TGTGCCAGCATCCCTCGACAGGGGAACTCCTACGAGCAGTACTTC.

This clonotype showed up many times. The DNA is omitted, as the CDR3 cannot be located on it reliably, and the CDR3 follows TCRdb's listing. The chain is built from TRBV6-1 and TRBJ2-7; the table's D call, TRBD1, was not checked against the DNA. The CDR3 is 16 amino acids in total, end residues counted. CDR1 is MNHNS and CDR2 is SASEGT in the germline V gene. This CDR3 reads CASSELTVLRGYEQYF.

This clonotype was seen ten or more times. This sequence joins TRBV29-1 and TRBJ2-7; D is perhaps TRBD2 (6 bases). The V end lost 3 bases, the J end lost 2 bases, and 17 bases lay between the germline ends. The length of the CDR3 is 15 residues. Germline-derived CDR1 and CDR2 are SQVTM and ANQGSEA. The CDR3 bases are TGCAGCGTTGAGATGGCGGGACGGTCTACCTACGAGCAGTACTTC. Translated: CSVEMAGRSTYEQYF.